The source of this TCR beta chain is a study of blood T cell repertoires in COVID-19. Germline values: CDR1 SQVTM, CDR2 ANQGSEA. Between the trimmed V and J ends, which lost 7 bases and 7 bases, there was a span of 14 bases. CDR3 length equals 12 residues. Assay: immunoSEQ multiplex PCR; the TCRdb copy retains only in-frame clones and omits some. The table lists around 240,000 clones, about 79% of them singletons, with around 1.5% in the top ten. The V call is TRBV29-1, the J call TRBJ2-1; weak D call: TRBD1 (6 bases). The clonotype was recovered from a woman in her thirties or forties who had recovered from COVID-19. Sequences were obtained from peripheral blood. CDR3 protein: CSAGVRGNEQFF. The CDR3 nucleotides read TGCAGCGCCGGGGTAAGGGGGAATGAGCAGTTCTTC.